This T cell receptor (beta chain) was retrieved from a study of blood T cell repertoires in COVID-19. Using immunoSEQ multiplex PCR, the repertoire was profiled, and TCRdb retains in-frame clones only, with some absent. This table has about 190,000 clones, 86% appearing once. Trimming took 4 bases from V and 8 from J; bases not matched to a gene: 8. Germline lookup yields CDR1 SEHNR and CDR2 FQNEAQ (reference sequence). The CDR3 totals 15 residues. The clonotype originates from a woman in her thirties or forties in a cohort exposed to, infected with or recovered from COVID-19 (not recorded which). The chain recombines TRBV7-9 with TRBJ1-4; TRBD1 aligns across 9 bases. The sequencing sample was made of PBMCs or T cells enriched from blood (not recorded which). CDR3 protein: CASSSTGTGNEKLFF. CDR3 DNA sequence: TGTGCCAGCAGCTCTACCGGGACAGGGAACGAAAAACTGTTTTTT.